This T cell receptor (beta chain) was sequenced during a study of a mutant IDH1 vaccine in newly diagnosed glioma. Study in general: Investigators started vaccination 4-6 weeks after radiotherapy alone, or with temozolomide cycles. Radiotherapy, temozolomide, or both had been given previously, and both were given to most.

Findings and caveats of the study: Immune responses induced by the vaccine were seen in less than 95% of patients, spanning multiple MHC alleles.

This clone was counted a few times. The antigen is unknown. The time point was: week 47, end of study. Vaccination used 300 ug of mutant IDH1 20-mer peptide per dose, with topical imiquimod. Donor diagnoses consisted of new WHO grade 3 or 4 IDH1-mutant, ATRX-lost astrocytomas. With 3 bases removed from V and 5 bases from J, the gap between germline ends came to 15 bases. The CDR3 covers 16 residues. Germline V CDR1 and CDR2: SGHDT, YYEEEE. Sequencing was performed with immunoSEQ multiplex PCR; in TCRdb, only in-frame clones are kept and a portion is missing. The profile shows about 56,000 clones, roughly 87% of them singletons.

This clonotype originated in a woman in her forties or fifties with glioma. Sequenced here: PBMCs, sampled from a glioma patient whose treatment included an IDH1 peptide vaccine. The chain links TRBV5-6 to TRBJ1-6; weak D call: TRBD1 (5 bases). CDR3: CASSWFGTDNNSPLHF. In DNA form, the CDR3 reads TGTGCCAGCAGCTGGTTCGGGACCGATAATAATTCACCCCTCCACTTT.